The rows below give T cell receptor beta chains drawn from one sample of a study of cytomegalovirus exposure and HLA in healthy donors. Data came from immunoSEQ multiplex PCR; TCRdb stores just in-frame clones and leaves some out. The sample lists tens of thousands of clones, 55% to 75% occurring once. The sequencing sample was made of PBMCs. All receptors come from a man aged 25 to 40 in good health and CMV-seropositive. The CDR3 runs from the conserved cysteine through the conserved F or W. Each record gives: clone size, D gene, V gene, J gene, CDR3 protein, CDR3 DNA. A D gene is named only where the DNA matches it firmly. Clone sizes are given selectively: once, few, many, or a class where the clone is expanded.

>.|TRBD1|TRBV5-1|TRBJ1-6
CASSSSTGGGSPLHF
TGCGCCAGCAGCTCTTCCACAGGGGGTGGTTCACCCCTCCACTTT
>.|.|TRBV29-1|TRBJ2-2
CSVELAKRRAGELFF
TGCAGCGTTGAATTGGCGAAACGCAGGGCCGGGGAGCTGTTTTTT
>.|.|TRBV30|TRBJ2-1
CAWSVTGNEQFF
TGTGCCTGGAGTGTCACAGGGAATGAGCAGTTCTTC
>.|.|TRBV19|TRBJ1-1
CASSKEERVNTEAFF
TGTGCCAGTAGTAAGGAGGAACGGGTGAACACTGAAGCTTTCTTT
>.|TRBD1|TRBV2|TRBJ1-1
CATSGTGGVEAFF
TGTGCCACTTCCGGGACAGGGGGAGTTGAAGCTTTCTTT
>once|TRBD2|TRBV27|TRBJ2-5
CASRAGGLYQETQYF
TGTGCCAGCAGGGCGGGGGGCCTGTACCAAGAGACCCAGTACTTC
>.|TRBD1|TRBV7-2|TRBJ1-1
CASSWGQGPEAFF
TGTGCCAGCAGCTGGGGACAGGGACCTGAAGCTTTCTTT
>.|.|TRBV5-1|TRBJ2-6
CASRFTGLPGASVLTF
TGCGCCAGCAGGTTTACAGGGCTCCCTGGGGCCAGCGTCCTGACTTTC
>.|.|TRBV5-1|TRBJ2-5
CASLTEGVGTQYF
TGCGCCAGCCTGACCGAGGGTGTAGGGACCCAGTACTTC
>.|.|TRBV6-1|TRBJ2-5
CASSEFRFTQYF
TGTGCCAGCAGTGAATTTCGGTTTACCCAGTACTTC
>few|.|TRBV5-4|TRBJ1-3
CASSLGDRGYSGNTIYF
TGTGCCAGCAGCTTGGGGGACCGGGGGTACTCTGGAAACACCATATATTTT
>few|TRBD1|TRBV9|TRBJ1-2
CASSRDRFLEGVVYTF
TGTGCCAGCAGCAGGGACAGATTTTTGGAAGGGGTGGTCTACACCTTC
>.|.|TRBV19|TRBJ2-7
CASSSTQFSYEQYF
TGTGCCAGTAGTAGCACACAGTTCTCCTACGAGCAGTACTTC
>.|.|TRBV7-2|TRBJ1-3
CASSLYWGPGNTIYF
TGTGCCAGCAGCTTATATTGGGGGCCTGGAAACACCATATATTTT
>.|.|TRBV28|TRBJ1-1
CASSYGGAIAEAFF
TGTGCCAGCAGTTATGGGGGGGCTATCGCTGAAGCTTTCTTT
>few|TRBD1|TRBV7-9|TRBJ2-2
CASGGSRQGDTGELFF
TGTGCCAGCGGGGGCTCGCGACAGGGGGACACCGGGGAGCTGTTTTTT
>.|TRBD1|TRBV7-3|TRBJ1-2
CASSLTTGGAEGYTF
TGTGCCAGCAGCTTAACCACAGGGGGCGCGGAAGGCTACACCTTC
>.|TRBD2|TRBV6-1|TRBJ2-3
CASSEPVGTSGADTQYF
TGTGCCAGCAGTGAACCCGTTGGGACTAGCGGGGCAGATACGCAGTATTTT
>.|.|TRBV29-1|TRBJ2-3
CSCVRGLTDTQYF
TGCAGTTGCGTTCGCGGGTTGACAGATACGCAGTATTTT
>.|.|TRBV14|TRBJ1-1
CASSHHLGGGVTMNTEAFF
TGTGCCAGCAGCCACCACCTAGGGGGAGGGGTGACCATGAACACTGAAGCTTTCTTT
>.|.|TRBV6-6|TRBJ2-5
CASRPQGWETQYF
TGTGCCAGCAGGCCCCAGGGGTGGGAGACCCAGTACTTC
>.|.|TRBV7-9|TRBJ1-1
CASSSTKVGRQGGTEAFF
TGTGCCAGCAGCTCGACAAAAGTAGGTAGGCAGGGCGGCACTGAAGCTTTCTTT
>.|.|TRBV6-5|TRBJ2-7
CASSPGRRYEQYF
TGTGCCAGCAGCCCCGGAAGGAGATACGAGCAGTACTTC
>.|.|TRBV5-4|TRBJ2-7
CASSSGQSYEQYF
TGTGCCAGCAGCTCCGGACAGTCCTACGAGCAGTACTTC
>few|TRBD2|TRBV19|TRBJ2-1
CASSLWEWRERPNEQFF
TGTGCCAGTAGTCTCTGGGAATGGCGGGAGCGCCCCAATGAGCAGTTCTTC
>.|TRBD2|TRBV7-6|TRBJ2-1
CASSLEASGMYNEQFF
TGTGCCAGCAGCTTAGAGGCTAGCGGGATGTACAATGAGCAGTTCTTC
>.|.|TRBV29-1|TRBJ1-4
CSVEVGQAGEKLFF
TGCAGCGTTGAAGTTGGGCAGGCTGGTGAAAAACTGTTTTTT
>.|TRBD2|TRBV27|TRBJ2-7
CASSGLGGRTFEQYF
TGTGCCAGCAGCGGACTCGGCGGGAGGACCTTCGAGCAGTACTTC
>.|.|TRBV6-1|TRBJ1-1
CASRAQTEAFF
TGTGCCAGCAGGGCCCAAACTGAAGCTTTCTTT
>.|.|TRBV14|TRBJ1-1
CASSQGLQGWPFF
TGTGCCAGCAGCCAAGGGCTACAGGGATGGCCTTTCTTT
>.|TRBD1|TRBV11-1|TRBJ1-2
CASSLAGQSDGYTF
TGTGCCAGCAGCTTAGCGGGACAGAGTGATGGCTACACCTTC
>few|TRBD1|TRBV11-2|TRBJ2-2
CASSLWAGTGFTGELFF
TGTGCCAGCAGCTTATGGGCGGGGACAGGGTTTACCGGGGAGCTGTTTTTT
>.|TRBD1|TRBV19|TRBJ2-3
CASRTGGSHDTQYF
TGTGCCAGTAGGACAGGGGGATCTCATGATACGCAGTATTTT
>.|TRBD2|TRBV7-2|TRBJ2-1
CASSSGGRSYNEQFF
TGTGCCAGCAGCTCCGGCGGGAGGTCCTACAATGAGCAGTTCTTC
>.|TRBD2|TRBV5-1|TRBJ2-3
CASSTTSGTDTQYF
TGCGCCAGCAGCACGACTAGCGGGACAGATACGCAGTATTTT
>.|TRBD2|TRBV7-6|TRBJ2-5
CASSLDFAGDGETQYF
TGTGCCAGCAGCTTAGATTTTGCGGGGGACGGGGAGACCCAGTACTTC
>few|TRBD2|TRBV7-2|TRBJ2-3
CASSRRPDSHGRADTQYF
TGTGCCAGCAGCCGACGCCCGGACAGTCACGGGAGGGCAGATACGCAGTATTTT
>.|.|TRBV29-1|TRBJ2-1
CSVGYEGLTNEQFF
TGCAGCGTTGGCTATGAGGGATTGACGAATGAGCAGTTCTTC
>.|TRBD2|TRBV4-1|TRBJ2-5
CASSRRSGEETQYF
TGCGCCAGCAGCCGACGTAGCGGGGAAGAGACCCAGTACTTC
>.|TRBD1|TRBV6-1|TRBJ1-2
CASSETQGDGYTF
TGTGCCAGCAGTGAAACACAGGGGGATGGCTACACCTTC
>once|.|TRBV5-1|TRBJ2-1
CASSLAIEYYNEQFF
TGCGCCAGCAGCTTGGCTATAGAATACTACAATGAGCAGTTCTTC
>.|TRBD1|TRBV28|TRBJ1-2
CASQGQGGFYGYTF
TGTGCCTCCCAAGGCCAGGGGGGTTTTTATGGCTACACCTTC
>medium-sized|.|TRBV27|TRBJ1-5
CASSLTAGGNQPQHF
TGTGCCAGCAGTTTAACAGCAGGGGGCAATCAGCCCCAGCATTTT
>.|TRBD2|TRBV6-1|TRBJ2-7
CASSTRLAGGLEQYF
TGTGCCAGCAGTACCCGACTAGCGGGAGGCCTCGAGCAGTACTTC
>.|TRBD2|TRBV13|TRBJ2-1
CASSEVLAGGLHSTYNEQFF
TGTGCCAGTTCAGAGGTTTTGGCGGGAGGGCTTCACTCTACCTACAATGAGCAGTTCTTC
>.|TRBD2|TRBV6-1|TRBJ2-7
CASSARTSGRSYEQYF
TGTGCCAGCAGTGCCCGGACTAGCGGGCGCTCCTACGAGCAGTACTTC
>few|TRBD1|TRBV28|TRBJ1-1
CASSLHQDRVTEAFF
TGTGCCAGCAGCCTACATCAGGACAGGGTTACTGAAGCTTTCTTT
>.|TRBD1|TRBV28|TRBJ2-3
CASTDSGTGSEYTQYF
TGTGCCAGCACCGACTCGGGGACAGGGAGCGAATATACGCAGTATTTT
>.|.|TRBV6-5|TRBJ1-3
CASSVGGSGNTIYF
TGTGCCAGCAGTGTAGGGGGCTCTGGAAACACCATATATTTT
>.|.|TRBV2|TRBJ2-7
CASSEGTESYEQYF
TGTGCCAGCAGTGAAGGGACAGAATCCTACGAGCAGTACTTC
>once|.|TRBV29-1|TRBJ1-5
CSATGGDGQPQHF
TGCAGCGCCACAGGCGGGGATGGCCAGCCCCAGCATTTT
>.|.|TRBV7-2|TRBJ2-1
CASSFEASNEQFF
TGTGCCAGCAGCTTCGAGGCCTCCAATGAGCAGTTCTTC
>few|.|TRBV15|TRBJ2-3
CATSEESLGTDTQYF
TGTGCCACCAGCGAAGAAAGTTTAGGCACAGATACGCAGTATTTT